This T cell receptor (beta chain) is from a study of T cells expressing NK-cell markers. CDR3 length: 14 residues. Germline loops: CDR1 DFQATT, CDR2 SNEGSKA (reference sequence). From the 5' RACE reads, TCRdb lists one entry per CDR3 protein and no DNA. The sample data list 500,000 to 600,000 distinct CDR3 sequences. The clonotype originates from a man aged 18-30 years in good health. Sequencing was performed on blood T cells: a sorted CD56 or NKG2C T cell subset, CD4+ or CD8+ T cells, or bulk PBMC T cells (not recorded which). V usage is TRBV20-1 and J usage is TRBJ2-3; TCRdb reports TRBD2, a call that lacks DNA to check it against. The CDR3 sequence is CSAPPSGRTDTQYF.